This is a list of T cell receptor beta chains from one sample in a study of CD8+ T cells in alopecia areata. Repertoires were generated with immunoSEQ multiplex PCR, while TCRdb's copy carries only in-frame clones and drops some. Here the sample spans under 150,000 clones, 45% to 50% being singletons. The sample consisted of NKG2D-low CD8+ T cells sorted from blood. These receptors all stem from a human donor with alopecia areata. CDR3s include the opening cysteine and the closing phenylalanine or tryptophan. D genes are given only for firm matches. Rows give clone size only sometimes, using once, few, many, or a class for an expanded clone.

clone_size	v_call	d_call	j_call	cdr3_aa	cdr3_nt
-	TRBV13	-	TRBJ2-2	CASSSRDKSNTGELFF	TGTGCCAGCAGCTCCCGGGACAAATCGAACACCGGGGAGCTGTTTTTT
-	TRBV7-9	-	TRBJ1-4	CASSQQTTNEKLFF	TGTGCCAGCAGCCAACAGACAACTAATGAAAAACTGTTTTTT
few	TRBV7-9	-	TRBJ2-1	CASSSGPKKFF	TGTGCCAGCAGTTCTGGACCGAAAAAGTTCTTC
once	TRBV4-1	-	TRBJ2-5	CASSQEYGETQYF	TGCGCCAGCAGCCAAGAATATGGGGAGACCCAGTACTTC
-	TRBV29-1	-	TRBJ2-3	CSVDGPPTDTQYF	TGCAGCGTTGATGGCCCCCCCACAGATACGCAGTATTTT
-	TRBV7-2	TRBD2	TRBJ2-1	CASSSWTSGINNEQFF	TGTGCCAGCAGCTCTTGGACTAGCGGGATTAACAATGAGCAGTTCTTC
-	TRBV9	TRBD2	TRBJ2-7	CASSSSGTSVHEQYF	TGTGCCAGCAGCTCCTCCGGGACTAGCGTCCACGAGCAGTACTTC
few	TRBV27	TRBD1	TRBJ2-7	CASSQRTGVLEQYF	TGTGCCAGCAGCCAGCGGACAGGGGTCCTTGAGCAGTACTTC
-	TRBV29-1	TRBD1	TRBJ1-4	CSVEDPLTGELFF	TGCAGCGTTGAAGATCCCCTGACAGGGGAACTGTTTTTT
-	TRBV29-1	-	TRBJ1-2	CSVDHPGGYGYTF	TGCAGCGTTGATCACCCGGGTGGCTATGGCTACACCTTC
-	TRBV30	-	TRBJ2-3	CAWRLARVTDTQYF	TGTGCCTGGAGACTAGCAAGGGTCACAGATACGCAGTATTTT
-	TRBV30	TRBD1	TRBJ1-1	CAWSFGTANTEAFF	TGTGCCTGGAGTTTTGGGACAGCTAACACTGAAGCTTTCTTT
-	TRBV29-1	TRBD2	TRBJ2-1	CSVSLREGHGEQFF	TGCAGCGTTAGTCTACGGGAGGGCCATGGTGAGCAGTTCTTC
-	TRBV29-1	TRBD1	TRBJ2-2	CSGTGGNTGELFF	TGCAGCGGTACAGGGGGGAACACCGGGGAGCTGTTTTTT
few	TRBV29-1	-	TRBJ1-1	CSADPGVGTEAFF	TGCAGCGCCGACCCGGGGGTTGGCACTGAAGCTTTCTTT
-	TRBV29-1	-	TRBJ2-7	CSVEQVTERAEQYF	TGCAGCGTGGAACAGGTAACGGAACGGGCCGAGCAGTACTTC
few	TRBV29-1	-	TRBJ1-3	CSVVSPYSGNTIYF	TGCAGCGTTGTGTCACCCTACTCTGGAAACACCATATATTTT
few	TRBV11-2	-	TRBJ1-2	CASSSRTTTF	TGTGCCAGCAGCTCCAGGACGACTACCTTC
-	TRBV27	-	TRBJ2-7	CASSVTGGEQYF	TGTGCCAGCAGTGTTACGGGTGGGGAGCAGTACTTC
few	TRBV29-1	-	TRBJ2-3	CSVEYRTDTDTQYF	TGCAGCGTTGAATACCGGACGGACACAGATACGCAGTATTTT
-	TRBV30	-	TRBJ1-5	CAWSLGLNNQPQHF	TGTGCCTGGAGTCTCGGGTTAAATAATCAGCCCCAGCATTTT
few	TRBV29-1	TRBD2	TRBJ2-3	CSVEDGTSGDRTDTQYF	TGCAGCGTTGAAGATGGGACTAGCGGGGATCGCACAGATACGCAGTATTTT
-	TRBV27	-	TRBJ2-2	CASGGLGELFF	TGTGCCAGCGGAGGTCTAGGGGAGCTGTTTTTT
-	TRBV18	-	TRBJ1-1	CASRRLSSGNTEAFF	TGTGCCAGCCGTCGTCTGTCGTCAGGGAACACTGAAGCTTTCTTT
-	TRBV2	-	TRBJ2-1	CASSEGGQFF	TGTGCCAGCAGTGAAGGTGGGCAGTTCTTC
-	TRBV29-1	-	TRBJ2-6	CSVGDPRANVLTF	TGCAGCGTTGGGGACCCCCGCGCCAACGTCCTGACTTTC